The subject of this entry is one TCR beta chain. Its antigen is unidentified. Sequencing was performed with immunoSEQ multiplex PCR; in TCRdb, only in-frame clones are kept and a portion is missing. This sample carries about 2.2 million clones, 93% of them seen once, and the ten largest clones take around 1.7%. This sample stems from a study of shared clonotypes between healthy human individuals. Study in general: CD8 memory received one plate per donor, CD8 naive two, CD4 memory three and CD4 naive three. Study outcomes and limitations: Naive subsets, compared against memory subsets, generally had larger estimated richness values. Rarefaction showed sorted-subset sequencing was incomplete despite large depth. The sampled material consisted only of blood, and tissue repertoires are likely to differ.

The naive CD8 subset, CD45RO-negative cells positively selected for CCR7, excluded terminally differentiated effector memory CD45RA+ cells. This CDR3 has 14 amino acids. Germline-derived CDR1 and CDR2 are MDHEN and SYDVKM. V was pared by 11 bases and J by 5 bases, with 12 bases of the junction left unmatched. The chain uses TRBV28 and TRBJ2-5; the match to TRBD1 covers 9 bases. The sequence was obtained from a young man in good health. Some clones in this sample may be carry-over from other donors' samples. Sequenced input: naive CD8+ T cells from PBMCs. The CDR3 sequence is CAVKGQGLVETQYF. The CDR3 nucleotides read TGTGCCGTGAAGGGACAGGGACTGGTGGAGACCCAGTACTTC.